This T cell receptor beta chain was recorded in a study of siplizumab effects on memory and regulatory T cells. Remarks on this clone: The antigen is not known.

General observations from the study: Controls showed an average of roughly 25% Treg-derived mappable alloreactive CD4+ clones, while siplizumab showed about 71%. Proliferating Tregs in siplizumab cultures were never verified as suppressive.

Trimming removed 7 bases at V and 0 bases at J, with 12 bases between. Germline values: CDR1 MNHEY, CDR2 SVGAGI. There are 15 residues in the CDR3. Libraries were prepared by immunoSEQ multiplex PCR; TCRdb keeps only in-frame clonotypes and omits some of them. The data hold roughly 100,000 clones, with about 93% observed a single time. The chain carries TRBV6-5 and TRBJ2-2; D may be TRBD1 (5 bases). The TCR was taken from a human donor in good health. The specimen sequenced was CD4+ T cells sorted from blood. The DNA of the CDR3 is TGTGCCAGCAAAGGACACGGCGCGAACACCGGGGAGCTGTTTTTT. The encoded protein is CASKGHGANTGELFF.